The rows below give T cell receptor beta chains drawn from one sample of a study of blood T cell repertoires in COVID-19. Sequenced by immunoSEQ multiplex PCR; TCRdb stores in-frame clones only, minus some. The table includes fewer than 250,000 clones, more than 75% detected once. The sample consisted of peripheral blood. These receptors came from a middle-aged woman with acute or convalescent COVID-19. Both conserved end residues are part of each CDR3. A D gene is named only where the DNA matches it firmly. Size values are once, few and many counts, or a class for expanded clones, and some rows have none.

size	J	V	D	DNA	CDR3
-	TRBJ2-1	TRBV30	-	TGTGCCTGGAGTGGGGGCGTCAATGAGCAGTTCTTC	CAWSGGVNEQFF
few	TRBJ1-2	TRBV6-6	TRBD1	TGCGTCGGGACAGGGCCTAACTATGGCTACACCTTC	CVGTGPNYGYTF
-	TRBJ2-3	TRBV7-9	-	TGTGCCAGCAGCTTAGGTATAGTGAGCACAGATACGCAGTATTTT	CASSLGIVSTDTQYF
-	TRBJ1-2	TRBV5-6	-	TGTGCCAGCAGCGATTTGAGGGTACTTGACTATGGCTACACCTTC	CASSDLRVLDYGYTF
-	TRBJ1-6	TRBV11-1	-	TGTGCCAGCAGCCAGGATTATAATTCACCCCTCCACTTT	CASSQDYNSPLHF
-	TRBJ1-5	TRBV7-7	TRBD1	TGTGCCAGCAGCATAGACAGGGATCAGCCCCAGCATTTT	CASSIDRDQPQHF
-	TRBJ2-3	TRBV5-1	-	TGCGCCAGCAGCTTGACTAGAAGCACAGATACGCAGTATTTT	CASSLTRSTDTQYF
-	TRBJ2-7	TRBV14	TRBD2	TGTGCCAGCAGCCAAGGGATCGGATTGGGGGGAGGGCCCTTCTACGAGCAGTACTTC	CASSQGIGLGGGPFYEQYF
-	TRBJ2-1	TRBV4-3	-	TGCGCCAGCAGCCGGCGACAGTACAATGAGCAGTTCTTC	CASSRRQYNEQFF
-	TRBJ2-6	TRBV18	-	TGTGCCAGCTCACCAGTCACGCGAGGGTTCGGCTCTGGGGCCAACGTCCTGACTTTC	CASSPVTRGFGSGANVLTF
-	TRBJ2-1	TRBV11-2	TRBD2	TGTGCCAGCAGCTTATACTTTAGGGCTAGCGGGGATGAGCAGTTCTTC	CASSLYFRASGDEQFF
-	TRBJ1-5	TRBV29-1	TRBD1	TGCAGCGTTGGTGGAGGGGGCAAACAGCCCCAGCATTTT	CSVGGGGKQPQHF
-	TRBJ2-7	TRBV4-1	TRBD1	TGCGCCAGCAGCCAAGATAGGTCGGGACAGGGAAACTACGAGCAGTACTTC	CASSQDRSGQGNYEQYF
many	TRBJ2-1	TRBV7-9	TRBD2	TGTGCCAGCAGCTTAGGGACTAGCGGGTCCAATGAGCAGTTCTTC	CASSLGTSGSNEQFF
once	TRBJ2-7	TRBV25-1	-	TGTGCCAGCAGTCCACAGGGTAGGGGTGTGCCTTCCTACGAGCAGTACTTC	CASSPQGRGVPSYEQYF
-	TRBJ2-6	TRBV30	-	-	CACYSGVRRANVLTF
-	TRBJ1-5	TRBV4-3	-	TGCGCCAGCAGCCAAGATCTCGATCAGCCCCAGCATTTT	CASSQDLDQPQHF
-	TRBJ1-2	TRBV4-1	-	TGCGCCAGCAGCACCGGGGGCTATGGCTACACCTTC	CASSTGGYGYTF
few	TRBJ2-7	TRBV9	TRBD2	TGTGCCAGCAGCGTAGTTATTAGCGGGGAGCAGTACTTC	CASSVVISGEQYF
once	TRBJ2-3	TRBV18	-	TGTGCCAGCTCACCAGGGGGCGCAGATACGCAGTATTTT	CASSPGGADTQYF
-	TRBJ1-5	TRBV30	TRBD1	TGTGCCTGGAGTGTATATACGGGACAGGGGTACCAGCCCCAGCATTTT	CAWSVYTGQGYQPQHF
-	TRBJ2-2	TRBV2	TRBD1	TGTGCCAGCAGGTGGACAGGGAGCACCGGGGAGCTGTTTTTT	CASRWTGSTGELFF
-	TRBJ2-3	TRBV4-2	TRBD2	TGTGCCAGCAGCCAAGATTACCCGACTCTAGCGGGGGGGGCAGATACGCAGTATTTT	CASSQDYPTLAGGADTQYF
few	TRBJ1-1	TRBV5-1	-	TGCGCCAGCAGCCGAGGGAACACTGAAGCTTTCTTT	CASSRGNTEAFF
-	TRBJ1-2	TRBV27	-	TGTGCCAGCAGTTTGTCTCAGGTCTATGGCTACACCTTC	CASSLSQVYGYTF
-	TRBJ2-7	TRBV13	-	TGTGCCAGCAGCCGAGTGAGGGGGTCCGAGCAGTACTTC	CASSRVRGSEQYF
-	TRBJ2-5	TRBV4-2	TRBD2	TGTGCCAGCAGCCCCACCATGGGGGGGTCACGCCAAGAGACCCAGTACTTC	CASSPTMGGSRQETQYF
-	TRBJ2-7	TRBV3-1/TRBV3-2	-	TGTGCCAGCAGCCAAGAGAGCTACGAGCAGTACTTC	CASSQESYEQYF
-	TRBJ2-7	TRBV2	-	TGTGCCAGCAGCGGAGACAGCGAGAACTCCTACGAGCAGTACTTC	CASSGDSENSYEQYF
-	TRBJ2-5	TRBV19	-	TGTGCCAGTAGCGAGGGGAGGGAGACCCAGTACTTC	CASSEGRETQYF
few	TRBJ1-1	TRBV10-1	-	TGCGCCAGGTCGGAAGAGCCGGGTCGGAACACTGAAGCTTTCTTT	CARSEEPGRNTEAFF
-	TRBJ1-1	TRBV6-5	TRBD1	TGTGCCAGCAGTTACCACGGACAGGGGGGCACTGAAGCTTTCTTT	CASSYHGQGGTEAFF
-	TRBJ2-6	TRBV19	-	TGTGCCAGTAGTACACGACTAATCGCCCCTGGGGCCAACGTCCTGACTTTC	CASSTRLIAPGANVLTF
-	TRBJ2-2	TRBV29-1	-	TGCAGCGGGGGTCAGGCGGGGTCCGGGGAGCTGTTTTTT	CSGGQAGSGELFF
-	TRBJ2-6	TRBV7-9	TRBD2	TGTGCCAGCAGCTCGGGACTAGCGGGGGCCGTCCTGACTTTC	CASSSGLAGAVLTF
-	TRBJ2-2	TRBV7-9	TRBD1	TGTGCCAGCAGCGGACCGGGACAGACCTACACCGGGGAGCTGTTTTTT	CASSGPGQTYTGELFF
-	TRBJ2-5	TRBV6-6	TRBD2	TGTGCCAGCAGTCAGACGACGGGACTAGCGGGATACTACGAGACCCAGTACTTC	CASSQTTGLAGYYETQYF
-	TRBJ2-7	TRBV12-3/TRBV12-4	TRBD1	TGTGCCAGCAAAAGGGACAGCTCCTACGAGCAGTACTTC	CASKRDSSYEQYF
-	TRBJ1-1	TRBV11-3	-	TGTGCCAGCAGCTTGCAGGGGTCGGGCACTGAAGCTTTCTTT	CASSLQGSGTEAFF
-	TRBJ1-3	TRBV25-1	-	TGTGGGGTCTCCGGGGGAAACACCATATATTTT	CGVSGGNTIYF
once	TRBJ1-1	TRBV6-6	-	TGTGCCAGCAGTCGGGGGGGGAGATTGCTTTTGGACACTGAAGCTTTCTTT	CASSRGGRLLLDTEAFF
-	TRBJ1-1	TRBV7-6	TRBD1	TGTGCCAGCAGCTCCAGAGACAGGGCGAACACTGAAGCTTTCTTT	CASSSRDRANTEAFF
-	TRBJ2-1	TRBV7-6	TRBD2	TGTGCCAGCAGCTTAGGTCCGGGAGGGCCGTATAATGAGCAGTTCTTC	CASSLGPGGPYNEQFF
-	TRBJ2-2	TRBV29-1	TRBD2	TGCAGCGTTGAGGTTACTAGCGGGAGGCCCGGGGAGCTGTTTTTT	CSVEVTSGRPGELFF
-	TRBJ2-3	TRBV3-1/TRBV3-2	-	TGTGCCAGCAGCCAAAGGAGGTCAGATACGCAGTATTTT	CASSQRRSDTQYF
-	TRBJ1-5	TRBV3-1/TRBV3-2	-	TGTGCCAGCAGCCAAGGGCACTATAGCAATCAGCCCCAGCATTTT	CASSQGHYSNQPQHF